A selection of T cell receptor beta chains follows, all from one sample in a study of shared clonotypes between healthy human individuals. Method: immunoSEQ multiplex PCR; TCRdb's copy keeps in-frame clones and lacks some. The table lists roughly 2,000,000 clones, about 95% of them singletons. The sample taken for sequencing was naive CD8+ T cells sorted from blood. All receptors come from a man aged 18 to 35 in good health. CDR3s include the opening cysteine and the closing phenylalanine or tryptophan. Each record gives: CDR3 DNA, CDR3 protein, J gene, D gene, clone size, V gene. A D gene is named only where the DNA matches it firmly. For some rows the clone size is stated as once, few or many, or as a class when expanded; others skip it.

TGCGCCAGCAGCGGTTGGACAGGGGAGAACTACGAGCAGTACTTC,CASSGWTGENYEQYF,TRBJ2-7,TRBD1,.,TRBV5-1
TGTGCCAGCAGCACAGGGGACTCAACCGGGGAGCTGTTTTTT,CASSTGDSTGELFF,TRBJ2-2,.,.,TRBV9
TGTGCCAGCAGCCAAGAGGTAGCGGGGGGCGAGGGTGAGCAGTTCTTC,CASSQEVAGGEGEQFF,TRBJ2-1,TRBD2,once,TRBV4-2
TGTGCCAGCAGCTACACCGGGACCTATGGAGATACGCAGTATTTT,CASSYTGTYGDTQYF,TRBJ2-3,.,.,TRBV7-9
TGCACCAGCAGCCCCTGGAGTGAAGCTTTCTTT,CTSSPWSEAFF,TRBJ1-1,.,.,TRBV1
TGTGCCAACGACAGGGGTGGGGACACTGAAGCTTTCTTT,CANDRGGDTEAFF,TRBJ1-1,TRBD1,few,TRBV2
TGTGCCAGCAGCCTTGGACAGGGATACGAGCAGTACTTC,CASSLGQGYEQYF,TRBJ2-7,TRBD1,once,TRBV9
TGTGCCAGCAGCTTAGGCGTACCGGACAGGGGTGAGGAGCAGTACTTC,CASSLGVPDRGEEQYF,TRBJ2-5,TRBD1,.,TRBV11-3
TGTGCCAGCAATCCGCCCGGGACAGAAAACACCGGGGAGCTGTTTTTT,CASNPPGTENTGELFF,TRBJ2-2,TRBD1,.,TRBV2
TGTGCCAGCAGTCCTTCCGTAGGCCATACACCGTACGAGCAGTACTTC,CASSPSVGHTPYEQYF,TRBJ2-7,.,.,TRBV27
TGTGCCAGCAGTTACGGGAGTCACACTGAAGCTTTCTTT,CASSYGSHTEAFF,TRBJ1-1,.,.,TRBV6-5
TGTGCCATCAGTGCGCCGGACAGTTCTGGCTACACCTTC,CAISAPDSSGYTF,TRBJ1-2,.,.,TRBV10-3
.,CASSFGPGESTYEQYF,TRBJ2-7,.,once,TRBV28
TGTGCCACCAGCTCGGAGACAGGGGGGAACACTGAAGCTTTCTTT,CATSSETGGNTEAFF,TRBJ1-1,TRBD1,.,TRBV15
TGTGCCAGCAGCTGGGACAGCTCCTACGAGCAGTACTTC,CASSWDSSYEQYF,TRBJ2-7,TRBD1,.,TRBV27
TGTGCCAGCAGCTTACCGCTAGATACAGGGGACCAGTATGGCTACACCTTC,CASSLPLDTGDQYGYTF,TRBJ1-2,TRBD1,.,TRBV5-4
TGCGCCAGCAGCCGAATAGGGCAGGTCCGGGTAGCGGGCCCTCCCTACAATGAGCAGTTCTTC,CASSRIGQVRVAGPPYNEQFF,TRBJ2-1,TRBD2,.,TRBV5-1
TGCGCCAGCAGCCCCCGACAGGGGGAAAGTGAAAAACTGTTTTTT,CASSPRQGESEKLFF,TRBJ1-4,TRBD1,.,TRBV4-1
TGTGCCAGCAGTCCTTCTGGCATGTACGAGCAGTACTTC,CASSPSGMYEQYF,TRBJ2-7,.,.,TRBV27
TGTGCCAGCAGCCTGGGACTAGAAGAGACCCAGTACTTC,CASSLGLEETQYF,TRBJ2-5,TRBD2,.,TRBV5-4